These 21 T cell receptor beta chains were sequenced from one sample in a study of regulatory T cells in long-lasting Graves disease. Time point described: newly diagnosed GD, antithyroid drugs for less than 3 months. RNA isolated from PBMCs was used to make the TCR library. Building of the TCR beta libraries involved iRepertoire HTBI primers and Arm-PCR of CDR3 regions. TCRdb re-derived calls from the multiplex PCR reads in MiXCR, one entry per CDR3 protein. The sample records 500,000 or so distinct CDR3 sequences, 15% to 20% being singletons. These data also featured in a second study, about T cells in Graves' hyperthyroidism and ophthalmopathy.

This specimen was peripheral blood mononuclear cells (PBMCs), taken at new diagnosis, from a patient treated with antithyroid drugs. These receptors all stem from a man in his forties with Graves disease.

The sample holds many counts of this clonotype. This chain connects TRBV6-1 to TRBJ2-3; a possible D gene is TRBD1 (5 bases). The germline V gene encodes CDR1 MNHNS and CDR2 SASEGT. Trimming left V 7 bases short and J 5 bases short, with 19 bases between. The CDR3 is 15 residues long. The CDR3 region has the DNA TGTGCCAGCATGAAAATAATGGGGCTACTAGATACGCAGTATTTT. Amino acids: CASMKIMGLLDTQYF.

Concerning this clonotype: This may come from a read error, since a much larger clone is one base off. The genes are TRBV28 and TRBJ2-7, with a possible D match to TRBD1 (6 bases). Germline loops: CDR1 MDHEN, CDR2 SYDVKM. Trimming took 5 bases from V and 3 from J, leaving 20 bases between them. The CDR3 loop spans 16 amino acids. Here the CDR3 reads CASSDPGTLSNYEQYF. The CDR3 region has the DNA TGTGCCAGCAGTGATCCCGGGACACTGTCAAACTACGAGCAGTACTTC. Full variable domain (rest looked up from reference TRBV28 and TRBJ2-7): DVKVTQSSRYLVKRTGEKVFLECVQDMDHENMFWYRQDPGLGLRLIYFSYDVKMKEKGDIPEGYSVSREKKERFSLILESASTNQTSMYLCASSDPGTLSNYEQYFGPGTRLTVT.

There are many counts of this clonotype. This sequence joins TRBV2 and TRBJ2-5; 7 nucleotides line up with TRBD2. The CDR3 contains 19 residues. With 0 bases clipped from V and 2 bases from J, the junction kept 15 bases outside the gene matches. Germline loops: CDR1 SNHLY, CDR2 FYNNEI. In DNA, the CDR3 is TGTGCCAGCAGTGAAGCGCCAAACTGGGAGCGGGATTGGCAAGAGACCCAGTACTTC. As protein: CASSEAPNWERDWQETQYF. Drawing the rest from reference TRBV2 and TRBJ2-5, the complete variable domain is EPEVTQTPSHQVTQMGQEVILRCVPISNHLYFYWYRQILGQKVEFLVSFYNNEISEKSEIFDDQFSVERPDGSNFTLKIRSTKLEDSAMYFCASSEAPNWERDWQETQYFGPGTRLLVL.

About this clonotype: Since the CDR3 does not end with the conserved phenylalanine or tryptophan, this likely comes from a read error. This chain links TRBV6-2 or TRBV6-3 with TRBJ1-1; unclear D gene. CDR1 is MNHEY and CDR2 is SVGEGT in the germline V gene. Trimming stripped 5 bases from V and 1 base from J, with 8 bases between. The CDR3 has 13 residues. The CDR3 DNA follows: TGTGCCAGCAGTACAAACAGGAACACTGAAGCTTTCTCT. Its translation is CASSTNRNTEAFS.

This clonotype was counted ten times or more. The chain joins TRBV13 to TRBJ2-3; D is perhaps TRBD1 or TRBD2 (6 bases each). The germline V and J ends were trimmed by 6 bases and 4 bases, with 17 bases remaining between them. CDR3 length: 15 residues. CDR1 PRHDT and CDR2 FYEKMQ come from the germline V gene (reference sequence). CDR3 loop: CASRSQGGGADTQYF. The CDR3 DNA is TGTGCCAGCAGATCCCAAGGGGGAGGCGCAGATACGCAGTATTTT.

The J gene is TRBJ2-5, the V gene TRBV12-3 or TRBV12-4; tentatively, D is TRBD2 (5 bases). The germline V and J ends were trimmed by 5 bases and 0 bases, with 7 bases remaining between them. CDR3 length: 13 amino acids. The CDR3 DNA reads TGTGCCAGCAGTCCGGGGTACCAAGAGACCCAGTACTTC. The encoded protein is CASSPGYQETQYF.

In its sample, this clonotype was seen many times. This rearrangement joins TRBV30 to TRBJ2-5; D call uncertain. The V end lost 4 bases, the J end lost 1 base, and 10 bases lay between the germline ends. This CDR3 comprises 13 residues. CDR1 is GTSNPN and CDR2 is SVGIG in the germline V gene (reference sequence). In DNA, the CDR3 is TGTGCCTGGAAGTCTCTGGGCCAAGAGACCCAGTACTTC. This codes for CAWKSLGQETQYF.

This chain connects TRBV4-2 to TRBJ2-1, with D possibly matching TRBD2 (6 bases). V lost 2 bases and J lost 10, with 18 bases in between. The germline V gene encodes CDR1 LGHNA and CDR2 YNFKEQ. The CDR3 is 15 amino acids. The CDR3: CASSQRDSSAGEQFF. In DNA form, the CDR3 reads TGTGCCAGCAGCCAAAGGGACTCGAGCGCGGGGGAGCAGTTCTTC.

This clonotype has a single count. Being one base from a much bigger clone, this may be a read error. This chain's CDR3 is CASSGPWGAGGKDTQYF. The CDR3 bases are TGTGCCAGTAGCGGACCGTGGGGAGCGGGAGGGAAAGATACGCAGTATTTT. The V call is TRBV19, the J call TRBJ2-3; 10 bases line up with TRBD2. Germline V gene data show CDR1 as LNHDA and CDR2 as SQIVND (reference sequence). Trimming took 6 bases from V and 5 from J; bases not matched to a gene: 14. The CDR3 length is 17 residues.

The gene calls are TRBV5-4 and TRBJ2-1, with 7 nucleotides matching TRBD2. The germline V gene has CDR1 SGHNT and CDR2 YYREEE (reference sequence). The CDR3 contains 16 residues. The J segment lost 8 bases and the V segment lost 4 bases, leaving 15 bases of the junction unmatched. DNA for the CDR3: TGTGCCAGCAGCCTGCGGGCGGCGGGAGCAGGCGATGAGCAGTTCTTC. Translating gives CASSLRAAGAGDEQFF.

This clonotype was counted ten times or more. This chain joins TRBV30 and TRBJ2-7; unclear D gene. The CDR3 has 13 residues. V gave up 4 bases and J gave up 2 bases, with 12 bases separating them. Germline loops: CDR1 GTSNPN, CDR2 SVGIG (reference sequence). CDR3 nucleotides: TGTGCCTGGATCGGACCCCGAACCTACGAGCAGTACTTC. Translating it yields CAWIGPRTYEQYF.

With respect to this clonotype: Given a much more abundant clone one base away, this may be a read error. In this CDR3 the conserved last residue, phenylalanine or tryptophan, is missing, so a read error is likely. This chain uses TRBV28 with TRBJ1-1; no firm D call. The V end lost 8 bases, the J end lost 0 bases, and 22 bases lay between the germline ends. CDR3 length: 17 amino acids. Germline loops: CDR1 MDHEN, CDR2 SYDVKM. The CDR3 nucleotides read TGTGCCAGCCCGGCGGTGGAGGGAACGATCATGAACACTGAAGCTTTCCTT. Amino acid sequence: CASPAVEGTIMNTEAFL.

This clonotype was counted a few times. The chain joins TRBV27 to TRBJ2-1; the match to TRBD2 covers 8 bases. Germline V gene data show CDR1 as MNHEY and CDR2 as SMNVEV (reference sequence). The CDR3 contains 15 residues. V lost 0 bases and J lost 6; bases outside the gene matches: 4. CDR3 region: CASSLSSGIANEQFF. CDR3 DNA sequence: TGTGCCAGCAGTTTATCTAGCGGGATTGCCAATGAGCAGTTCTTC.

This clonotype appeared a few times. The CDR3: CASSQDPASGVTDTQYF. The DNA of the CDR3 is TGCGCCAGCAGCCAAGATCCTGCTAGCGGGGTCACAGATACGCAGTATTTT. J is TRBJ2-3 and V is TRBV4-1, with 9 bases aligning to TRBD2. The CDR3 loop spans 17 amino acids. Germline V CDR1 and CDR2: MGHRA, YSYEKL. The V and J ends lost 0 bases and 2 bases, in that order; junction bases with no gene match: 6.

This clonotype was detected many times. CDR3 DNA: TGTGCCAGCTCACCGGGACACCTATACGAGCAGTACTTC. It translates to CASSPGHLYEQYF. The chain links TRBV18 to TRBJ2-7; the D gene is possibly TRBD1 (6 bases). CDR3 size: 13 residues. Trimming removed 3 bases from V and 4 bases from J, with 10 bases in between. Germline values: CDR1 KGHSH, CDR2 LQKENI. Together with reference TRBV18 and TRBJ2-7, the CDR3 gives the full variable domain: NAGVMQNPRHLVRRRGQEARLRCSPMKGHSHVYWYRQLPEEGLKFMVYLQKENIIDESGMPKERFSAEFPKEGPSILRIQQVVRGDSAAYFCASSPGHLYEQYFGPGTRLTVT.

This clonotype was observed at least ten times. The chain couples TRBV12-3 or TRBV12-4 to TRBJ2-3; 8 bases line up with TRBD2. CDR3 length equals 14 residues. V dropped 6 bases and J dropped 3; count of bases not matched to a gene: 5. CDR3 in amino acids: CASSLSGGTDTQYF. As DNA, the CDR3 is TGTGCCAGCAGCTTATCGGGGGGGACAGATACGCAGTATTTT.

This clonotype showed up many times. The rearrangement links TRBV3-1 to TRBJ2-3; D is ambiguous. Germline V gives CDR1 LGHDT, CDR2 YNNKEL (reference sequence). This CDR3 spans 15 amino acids. Trimming stripped 0 bases from V and 6 bases from J, with 13 bases between. The CDR3 sequence: CASSQDPRAGDTQYF. Written as DNA, the CDR3 is TGTGCCAGCAGCCAAGATCCCAGAGCAGGTGATACGCAGTATTTT.

The rearrangement joins TRBV28 to TRBJ2-7; 7 bases map to TRBD2. CDR1 and CDR2 (germline): MDHEN, SYDVKM. V shed 7 bases and J 0 bases; nucleotides not matched to a gene: 6. This CDR3 is 14 amino acids long. CDR3 in DNA: TGTGCCAGCACCTGGGGGGGTAGCTCCTACGAGCAGTACTTC. Amino acids: CASTWGGSSYEQYF.

This clonotype was recorded at least ten times. The rearrangement links TRBV10-3 to TRBJ2-3; 8 nucleotides line up with TRBD2. With V trimmed by 10 bases and J by 2 bases, 5 bases remained unmatched. Germline assignment: CDR1 ENHRY and CDR2 SYGVKD. This CDR3 has 13 residues. CDR3 protein: CATLAGNTDTQYF. The CDR3, as DNA: TGTGCCACCCTAGCGGGTAACACAGATACGCAGTATTTT.

The rearrangement links TRBV24-1 to TRBJ2-1; TRBD2 agrees at 13 bases. V was clipped by 6 bases and J by 11 bases; unmatched bases: 6. This CDR3 is 14 amino acids long. Germline CDR1 reads KGHDR; CDR2 reads SFDVKD. The CDR3 DNA is TGTGCCACCAGTACCGGACTAGCGGGAGACAAGCAGTTCTTC. Translating it yields CATSTGLAGDKQFF.

Ten or more counts support this clonotype. This sequence joins TRBV15 and TRBJ2-5; D may match TRBD1 or TRBD2 (6 bases each). Trimming cost V 5 bases and J 5 bases, with 27 bases left between them. The CDR3 is made up of 18 amino acids. The germline gives CDR1 LNHNV, CDR2 YYDKDF (reference sequence). The chain's CDR3 is CATSPQGGGRDMGETQYF. The CDR3 bases are TGTGCCACCAGCCCACAAGGAGGGGGAAGGGATATGGGGGAGACCCAGTACTTC.